The 9 T cell receptor beta chains below were found in one sample sequenced in a study of blood T cell repertoires in COVID-19. Clones were read by immunoSEQ multiplex PCR, and TCRdb kept only the in-frame ones, dropping some. In the table there are 95,000 to 150,000 clones, around 80% of which are singletons. Material: peripheral blood. These TCRs come from a man older than 75 with active or convalescent COVID-19.

This chain uses TRBV4-3 with TRBJ2-5, with D uncertain. The CDR3 length is 13 residues. Germline loops: CDR1 LGHNA, CDR2 YSLEER. The ends were cut back, 3 bases at V and 7 bases at J, with 12 bases in the middle. CDR3 DNA sequence: TGCGCCAGCAGCCAGGGCCCCGGTGGGACCCAGTACTTC. This gives the protein CASSQGPGGTQYF.

This clone turned up a few times. The V and J genes are TRBV7-2 and TRBJ1-3; 9 nucleotides agree with TRBD1. V lost 6 bases and J lost 1; bases outside the gene matches: 4. The CDR3 has 15 residues. Per the germline V gene, CDR1 is SGHTA and CDR2 is FQGNSA. CDR3 amino acids: CASRPTGGSGNTIYF. DNA of the CDR3: TGTGCCAGCAGGCCGACAGGGGGATCTGGAAACACCATATATTTT.

This clone occurred once. The rearrangement joins TRBV13 to TRBJ2-2; TRBD2 agrees at 10 bases. The CDR3 covers 17 residues. Germline assignment: CDR1 PRHDT and CDR2 FYEKMQ (reference sequence). V was clipped by 0 bases and J by 5 bases; unmatched bases: 6. CDR3 nucleotide sequence: TGTGCCAGCAGCTTAGGCGGTCTAGCGGGGGAGACCGGGGAGCTGTTTTTT. This encodes CASSLGGLAGETGELFF.

This clone was seen only a few times. DNA of the CDR3: TGTGCCAGCAGCTTAGGGGGCGCGGACCAGCCCCAGCATTTT. Translating gives CASSLGGADQPQHF. The rearrangement uses TRBV7-6 and TRBJ1-5; D may be TRBD1 (5 bases). V shed 1 base and J shed 7 bases, with 11 bases lying between them. In germline, CDR1 is SGHVS, CDR2 FNYEAQ. This CDR3 is built from 14 residues.

This clone was seen only a few times. The chain carries TRBV6-4 and TRBJ2-2, with 10 bases aligning to TRBD2. The V gene end was trimmed by 3 bases and the J gene end by 2 bases; junction bases not matched to a gene: 9. The CDR3 is made up of 18 amino acids. Germline V gene lookup returns CDR1 MRHNA and CDR2 SNTAGT. CDR3 region: CASSEELAGTLNTGELFF. CDR3 DNA: TGTGCCAGCAGTGAGGAACTAGCGGGGACATTAAACACCGGGGAGCTGTTTTTT.

The chain combines TRBV5-4 with TRBJ1-1; D is possibly TRBD1 (5 bases). Germline V gene lookup returns CDR1 SGHNT and CDR2 YYREEE (reference sequence). V lost 2 bases and J lost 0, with 8 bases in between. This CDR3 contains 14 residues. The DNA of the CDR3 is TGTGCCAGCAGCTTAACCAGGGTGAACACTGAAGCTTTCTTT. Translating it yields CASSLTRVNTEAFF.

This clone has just a few counts. V gene TRBV6-5 combines with J gene TRBJ1-5, with a possible D match to TRBD1 (5 bases). The CDR3 is 13 amino acids. V was cut by 4 bases and J by 5 bases, with 9 bases left in between. The V gene's germline CDR1 is MNHEY and CDR2 SVGAGI. The CDR3 sequence is CASSWDWDQPQHF. The CDR3 bases are TGTGCCAGCAGTTGGGACTGGGATCAGCCCCAGCATTTT.

The J gene is TRBJ1-3, the V gene TRBV5-1; TRBD1 aligns across 10 bases. The CDR3 loop spans 15 amino acids. Germline lookup yields CDR1 SGHRS and CDR2 YFSETQ. V trimming: 5 bases; J trimming: 3 bases; junction bases outside the gene matches: 5. CDR3 in amino acids: CASSPGQGIGNTIYF. The CDR3 DNA sequence: TGCGCCAGCAGTCCGGGACAGGGGATTGGAAACACCATATATTTT.

The chain links TRBV10-3 to TRBJ1-1; 7 bases fit TRBD1. The J segment lost 0 bases and the V segment lost 6 bases, leaving 4 bases of the junction unmatched. This CDR3 comprises 14 residues. Per germline, CDR1 ENHRY and CDR2 SYGVKD. The CDR3, as DNA: TGTGCCATCAGCCAGACAGGGATGAACACTGAAGCTTTCTTT. This sequence encodes CAISQTGMNTEAFF.